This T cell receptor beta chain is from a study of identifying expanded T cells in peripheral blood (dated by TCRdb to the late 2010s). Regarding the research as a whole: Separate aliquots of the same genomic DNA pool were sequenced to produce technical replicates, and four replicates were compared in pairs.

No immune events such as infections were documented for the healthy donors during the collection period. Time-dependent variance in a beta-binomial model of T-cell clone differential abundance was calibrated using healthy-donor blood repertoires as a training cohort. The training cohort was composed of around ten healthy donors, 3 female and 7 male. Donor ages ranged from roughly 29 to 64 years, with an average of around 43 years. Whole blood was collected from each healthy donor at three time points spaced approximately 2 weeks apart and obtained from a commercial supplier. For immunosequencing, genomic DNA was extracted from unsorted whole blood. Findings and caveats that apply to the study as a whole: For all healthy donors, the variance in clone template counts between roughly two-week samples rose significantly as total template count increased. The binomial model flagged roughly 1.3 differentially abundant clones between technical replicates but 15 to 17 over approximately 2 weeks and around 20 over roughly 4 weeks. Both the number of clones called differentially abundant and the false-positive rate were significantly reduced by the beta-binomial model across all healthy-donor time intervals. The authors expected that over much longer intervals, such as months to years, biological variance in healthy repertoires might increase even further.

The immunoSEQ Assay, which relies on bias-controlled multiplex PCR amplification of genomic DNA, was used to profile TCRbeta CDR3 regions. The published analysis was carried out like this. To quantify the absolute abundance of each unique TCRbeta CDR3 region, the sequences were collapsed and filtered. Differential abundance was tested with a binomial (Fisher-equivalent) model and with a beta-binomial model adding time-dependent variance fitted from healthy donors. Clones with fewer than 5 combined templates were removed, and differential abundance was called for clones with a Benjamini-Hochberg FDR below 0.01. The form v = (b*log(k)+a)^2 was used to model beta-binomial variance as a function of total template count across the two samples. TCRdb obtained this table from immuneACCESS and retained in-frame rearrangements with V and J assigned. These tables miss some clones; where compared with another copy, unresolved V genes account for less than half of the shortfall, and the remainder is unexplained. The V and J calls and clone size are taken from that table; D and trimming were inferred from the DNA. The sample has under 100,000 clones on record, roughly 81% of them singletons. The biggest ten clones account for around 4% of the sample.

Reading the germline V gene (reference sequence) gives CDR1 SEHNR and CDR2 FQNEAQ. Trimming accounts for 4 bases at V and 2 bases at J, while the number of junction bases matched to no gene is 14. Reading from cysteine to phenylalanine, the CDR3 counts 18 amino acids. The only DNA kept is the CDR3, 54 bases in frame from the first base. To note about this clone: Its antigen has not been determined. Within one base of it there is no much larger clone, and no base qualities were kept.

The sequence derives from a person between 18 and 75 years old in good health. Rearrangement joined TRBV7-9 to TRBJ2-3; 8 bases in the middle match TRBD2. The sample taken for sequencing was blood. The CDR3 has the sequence CASSSRFPLAGPTDTQYF. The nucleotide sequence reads TGTGCCAGCAGCTCTCGTTTTCCGTTAGCGGGGCCCACAGATACGCAGTATTTT.